The 10 T cell receptor beta chains below were found in one sample sequenced in a study of blood T cell repertoires in COVID-19. Some clones are missing from TCRdb's copy, which holds only in-frame ones; the method was immunoSEQ multiplex PCR. There are roughly 120,000 clones in the sample; less than 90% occur only once, and roughly 2.4% lies in the top ten. Sample: peripheral blood. All receptors derive from a man between 25 and 39 years old with acute or convalescent COVID-19.

CDR3 sequence (DNA): TGTGCCAGCAGCGTAGGGACACAGACTGAAGCTTTCTTT. It translates to CASSVGTQTEAFF. V usage is TRBV9 and J usage is TRBJ1-1; a weak D match, TRBD1 (5 bases). From germline, CDR1 is SGDLS and CDR2 YYNGEE. Trimming cost V 0 bases and J 5 bases, with 8 bases left between them. This CDR3 is 13 amino acids long. The complete variable domain, with remaining parts taken from reference TRBV9 and TRBJ1-1, reads DSGVTQTPKHLITATGQRVTLRCSPRSGDLSVYWYQQSLDQGLQFLIQYYNGEERAKGNILERFSAQQFPDLHSELNLSSLELGDSALYFCASSVGTQTEAFFGQGTRLTVV.

This chain links TRBV27 with TRBJ2-3; 8 nucleotides align to TRBD2. This CDR3 is built from 15 residues. J gave up 3 bases and V 0 bases, and 2 bases lay outside the gene matches. Per germline, CDR1 MNHEY and CDR2 SMNVEV (reference sequence). DNA for the CDR3: TGTGCCAGCAGTTTATCCCGGGGGGGGACAGATACGCAGTATTTT. Residues: CASSLSRGGTDTQYF.

V gene TRBV28 combines with J gene TRBJ2-7; TRBD1 might be the D (5 bases). This CDR3 is 13 amino acids long. Trimming left V 4 bases short and J 0 bases short, with 7 bases between. Germline V gives CDR1 MDHEN, CDR2 SYDVKM. DNA of the CDR3: TGTGCCAGCAGTTCGGACACCTCCTACGAGCAGTACTTC. Translating it yields CASSSDTSYEQYF. Full variable domain (remainder filled in from reference TRBV28 and TRBJ2-7): DVKVTQSSRYLVKRTGEKVFLECVQDMDHENMFWYRQDPGLGLRLIYFSYDVKMKEKGDIPEGYSVSREKKERFSLILESASTNQTSMYLCASSSDTSYEQYFGPGTRLTVT.

This clone was found a few times. CDR3 coding DNA: TGTGCCAGTAGAGCAGGGGGCTACCGCAATCAGCCCCAGCATTTT. It specifies CASRAGGYRNQPQHF. The chain has TRBV19 and TRBJ1-5, with 8 nucleotides matching TRBD1. CDR1 LNHDA and CDR2 SQIVND come from the germline V gene (reference sequence). The CDR3 is 15 amino acids. J was trimmed by 2 bases and V by 6 bases; bases with no gene match: 6. Variable domain in full (rest from reference TRBV19 and TRBJ1-5): DGGITQSPKYLFRKEGQNVTLSCEQNLNHDAMYWYRQDPGQGLRLIYYSQIVNDFQKGDIAEGYSVSREKKESFPLTVTSAQKNPTAFYLCASRAGGYRNQPQHFGDGTRLSIL.

The rearrangement joins TRBV7-3 to TRBJ2-3; unclear D gene. The germline CDR1 and CDR2 sequences are SGHTA and FQGTGA. The CDR3 length is 14 residues. V was clipped by 3 bases and J by 2 bases, with 9 bases between them. CDR3 in DNA: TGTGCCAGCAGCTTGAGACAACTCACAGATACGCAGTATTTT. This translates into CASSLRQLTDTQYF.

The chain combines TRBV30 with TRBJ1-5, with a possible D match to TRBD1 (5 bases). The V end was cut by 3 bases, the J end by 0 bases, with 9 bases between. This CDR3 has 14 amino acids. The V gene's germline CDR1 is GTSNPN and CDR2 SVGIG (reference sequence). The CDR3 DNA reads TGTGCCTGGAGGGGGCCAGGTAGCAATCAGCCCCAGCATTTT. Its translation: CAWRGPGSNQPQHF. Looking up the rest from reference TRBV30 and TRBJ1-5 gives the full variable domain: SQTIHQWPATLVQPVGSPLSLECTVEGTSNPNLYWYRQAAGRGLQLLFYSVGIGQISSEVPQNLSASRPQDRQFILSSKKLLLSDSGFYLCAWRGPGSNQPQHFGDGTRLSIL.

The rearrangement uses TRBV7-8 and TRBJ1-1; no clear D. Trimming left V 1 base short and J 4 bases short, with 7 bases between. Looked up from germline, CDR1 is SGHVS and CDR2 is FQNEAQ. The CDR3 spans 13 residues. CDR3: CASSLGRVTEAFF. In DNA form, the CDR3 reads TGTGCCAGCAGCTTAGGTCGGGTCACTGAAGCTTTCTTT.

The CDR3 here is CATSRAGTSTLQETQYF. The CDR3 DNA is TGTGCCACCAGCAGAGCCGGGACTAGCACCCTTCAGGAGACCCAGTACTTC. This chain links TRBV15 with TRBJ2-5; 9 bases agree with TRBD2. Germline assignment: CDR1 LNHNV and CDR2 YYDKDF (reference sequence). The CDR3 loop spans 17 amino acids. V was pared by 1 base and J by 5 bases, with 11 bases of the junction left unmatched.

The CDR3 region is CASSQEDPGSGNTIYF. The CDR3 coding sequence is TGTGCCAGCAGCCAAGAAGACCCAGGTTCTGGAAACACCATATATTTT. This chain connects TRBV14 to TRBJ1-3; D call uncertain. Germline CDR1 is SGHDN and CDR2 is FVKESK. V lost 0 bases and J 1 base, leaving 10 bases between the germline ends. The CDR3 is made up of 16 amino acids.

J is TRBJ2-3 and V is TRBV7-8, with 9 bases aligning to TRBD2. The CDR3 spans 16 residues. Germline V CDR1 and CDR2: SGHVS, FQNEAQ. The V and J ends lost 5 bases and 0 bases, in that order; junction bases with no gene match: 6. Here the CDR3 reads CASSPRTSGSTDTQYF. The CDR3 DNA follows: TGTGCCAGCAGCCCTCGTACTAGCGGGAGCACAGATACGCAGTATTTT.